One sample yielded the 27 T cell receptor beta chains listed below, sequenced in a study of blood T cells in healthy people across ages. For the second PCR, which ran for about 7 to 11 cycles, a sample-barcoded 5' primer and a J-beta primer mix were used. TCRdb re-analysed the 5' RACE reads in MiXCR, keeping a single row per CDR3 protein. The sample consists of about 1.7 million distinct CDR3 sequences, roughly 30% of them appearing once. Sequencing was done on a sample of blood. The receptors shown here come from a woman aged 30 to 39 in good health.

The table lists this clonotype with many counts. The chain couples TRBV20-1 to TRBJ2-1; D uncertain. CDR1 and CDR2 (germline): DFQATT, SNEGSKA (reference sequence). This CDR3 contains 11 residues. The V end lost 6 bases, the J end lost 10 bases, and 13 bases lay between the germline ends. The CDR3 here is CSAEPYGEQFF. The CDR3 coding sequence is TGCAGTGCCGAACCCTACGGGGAGCAGTTCTTC.

This chain links TRBV14 with TRBJ1-1; D is undetermined. Looked up from germline, CDR1 is SGHDN and CDR2 is FVKESK. V lost 4 bases, J lost 4 bases, and 13 bases lay in between. The CDR3 contains 14 residues. The CDR3 sequence is CASSPMWASTEAFF. The CDR3 coding sequence is TGTGCCAGCAGCCCGATGTGGGCTTCCACTGAAGCTTTCTTT.

Concerning this clonotype: One junction end does not reproduce the germline sequence, and a read error may be involved. V usage is TRBV6-6 and J usage is TRBJ1-4; D is unclear. Germline CDR1 reads MNHNY; CDR2 reads SVGAGI (reference sequence). The CDR3 sequence is 14 residues long. CDR3 region: CASSPKQLEEKLFF. The CDR3 nucleotides are TGTGCTAGCAGTCCTAAGCAATTGGAGGAAAAACTGTTTTTT.

This clonotype was counted only a few times. The chain employs TRBV24-1 and TRBJ1-2; no firm D call. This CDR3 is built from 13 residues. CDR1 is KGHDR, CDR2 SFDVKD, per germline. Trimming pared 5 bases from V and 8 bases from J, leaving 14 bases between. The CDR3 loop reads CATSASGVVGYTF. The CDR3 bases are TGTGCCACCAGTGCGTCAGGCGTCGTGGGCTACACCTTC.

The rearrangement links TRBV20-1 to TRBJ2-7; 7 bases line up with TRBD2. Trimming removed 7 bases from V and 2 bases from J; junction bases left unmatched: 17. The CDR3 loop spans 16 amino acids. In germline, CDR1 is DFQATT, CDR2 SNEGSKA (reference sequence). CDR3 in DNA: TGCAGTGTTCCATTAAGCGGGGTTTCGGATACCTACGAGCAGTACTTC. Translated, it gives CSVPLSGVSDTYEQYF.

This clonotype showed up many times. The V and J genes are TRBV7-2 and TRBJ2-7; 7 nucleotides line up with TRBD1. V dropped 3 bases and J dropped 5; count of bases not matched to a gene: 7. Germline CDR1 SGHTA, CDR2 FQGNSA. This CDR3 is built from 14 residues. The CDR3 DNA reads TGTGCCAGCAGCTTGACAGGGCGAACGAACGAGCAGTACTTC. This encodes CASSLTGRTNEQYF.

This clonotype has more than one count but fewer than ten. The J gene is TRBJ2-7, the V gene TRBV27; D ambiguous. The CDR3 contains 15 residues. The V end was cut by 6 bases, the J end by 3 bases, with 18 bases between. The germline V gene has CDR1 MNHEY and CDR2 SMNVEV (reference sequence). In DNA form, the CDR3 reads TGTGCCAGCAGCCTGACGGGTAGTAACCTCTACGAGCAGTACTTC. Translating it yields CASSLTGSNLYEQYF.

In its sample, this clonotype was seen once. The rearrangement joins TRBV11-2 to TRBJ2-2; 11 nucleotides align to TRBD2. With 3 bases clipped from V and 10 bases from J, the junction kept 7 bases outside the gene matches. The CDR3 is made up of 15 amino acids. Germline V gene sequence: CDR1 SGHAT, CDR2 FQNNGV. CDR3 DNA sequence: TGTGCCAGCAGCTTCCAGGCTAGCGGGGGGCCGGAGCTGTTTTTT. Its translation: CASSFQASGGPELFF.

This rearrangement joins TRBV4-2 to TRBJ2-5, with 7 bases lining up with TRBD1. TRBJ2-7 explains the end of the DNA better; the J call may be wrong. This CDR3 comprises 15 residues. CDR1 and CDR2 (germline): LGHNA, YNFKEQ. The CDR3 spells CASSQDNRGEYEQYF. The DNA for the CDR3 is TGTGCCAGCAGCCAAGATAACAGGGGCGAATACGAGCAGTACTTC.

This clonotype was seen a few times. The chain combines TRBV20-1 with TRBJ2-2; a weak D match, TRBD1 (6 bases). V lost 0 bases and J 2 bases, leaving 13 bases between the germline ends. The germline CDR1 and CDR2 sequences are DFQATT and SNEGSKA (reference sequence). The CDR3 contains 16 residues. This CDR3 reads CSARDQKGVNTGELFF. DNA of the CDR3: TGCAGTGCTAGAGATCAAAAGGGGGTAAACACCGGGGAGCTGTTTTTT.

This clonotype was counted between two and nine times. This chain links TRBV5-1 with TRBJ2-1; 7 bases are shared with TRBD1. This CDR3 region has 14 residues. Germline loops: CDR1 SGHRS, CDR2 YFSETQ. V gave up 0 bases and J gave up 5 bases; unmatched junction bases: 2. The CDR3 coding sequence is TGCGCCAGCAGCTTGGGGGGACAGAACAATGAGCAGTTCTTC. Translating it yields CASSLGGQNNEQFF.

This clonotype was recorded many times. One end of the junction does not line up with germline, which may come from a read error. This rearrangement joins TRBV5-1 to TRBJ1-1, with TRBD1 matching 11 bases. CDR3 length equals 14 residues. Germline V lookup: CDR1 SGHRS, CDR2 YFSETQ. CDR3 bases: TGTGCCAGCAGCGGCGGGACAGGGGGGACTGAAGCTTTCTTT. As protein: CASSGGTGGTEAFF.

The CDR3: CAISRVPYNEQFF. DNA for the CDR3: TGTGCCATCAGCCGAGTGCCCTACAATGAGCAGTTCTTC. The chain recombines TRBV10-3 with TRBJ2-1, with D uncertain. The CDR3 contains 13 residues. Trimming left V 6 bases short and J 2 bases short, with 8 bases between. The germline V gene has CDR1 ENHRY and CDR2 SYGVKD.

This clonotype was counted at least ten times. The chain is built from TRBV20-1 and TRBJ2-5; D is possibly TRBD2 (5 bases). V lost 2 bases to trimming and J lost 0 bases, with 7 bases between them. The germline gives CDR1 DFQATT, CDR2 SNEGSKA (reference sequence). The CDR3 runs 13 residues. The CDR3, as DNA: TGCAGTGCTAGACGGGGAAACCAAGAGACCCAGTACTTC. This codes for CSARRGNQETQYF.

V gene TRBV7-2 combines with J gene TRBJ2-3; D is ambiguous. V lost 5 bases, J lost 0 bases, and 15 bases lay in between. From germline, CDR1 is SGHTA and CDR2 FQGNSA. The CDR3 sequence is 16 residues long. CDR3 sequence (DNA): TGTGCCAGCAGCCGAATGCTGATCAAGAGCACAGATACGCAGTATTTT. Amino acids: CASSRMLIKSTDTQYF. Looking up the rest from reference TRBV7-2 and TRBJ2-3 gives the full variable domain: GAGVSQSPSNKVTEKGKDVELRCDPISGHTALYWYRQSLGQGLEFLIYFQGNSAPDKSGLPSDRFSAERTGGSVSTLTIQRTQQEDSAVYLCASSRMLIKSTDTQYFGPGTRLTVL.

This clonotype was observed a handful of times. The chain recombines TRBV5-6 with TRBJ1-2, with D tentatively TRBD1 (5 bases). This CDR3 has 17 amino acids. V lost 1 base, J lost 1 base, and 17 bases lay in between. In germline, CDR1 is SGHDT, CDR2 YYEEEE. As DNA, the CDR3 is TGTGCCAGCAGCTTGCTCAGGGCAACAGTGTTTAACTATGGCTACACCTTC. It is translated as CASSLLRATVFNYGYTF. The full variable domain, its missing parts supplied by reference TRBV5-6 and TRBJ1-2, is DAGVTQSPTHLIKTRGQQVTLRCSPKSGHDTVSWYQQALGQGPQFIFQYYEEEERQRGNFPDRFSGHQFPNYSSELNVNALLLGDSALYLCASSLLRATVFNYGYTFGSGTRLTVV.

In its sample, this clonotype was seen many times. The CDR3 sequence is CAISVTGAPEYEQYF. CDR3 sequence (DNA): TGTGCCATCAGTGTAACGGGAGCCCCCGAATACGAGCAGTACTTC. This chain connects TRBV10-3 to TRBJ2-7; D is possibly TRBD2 (6 bases). CDR1 is ENHRY and CDR2 is SYGVKD in the germline V gene. V shed 4 bases and J shed 4 bases, with 17 bases lying between them. This CDR3 region has 15 residues.

At least ten counts were recorded for this clonotype. The junction and the germline gene differ at one end; a read error may be behind it. This chain uses TRBV5-1 with TRBJ2-6; a possible D gene is TRBD1 (6 bases). The CDR3 covers 16 residues. Germline CDR1 SGHRS, CDR2 YFSETQ. The CDR3 coding sequence is TGTGCCAGCAGCTTAGGGGGATCCTCTGGGGCCAACGTCCTGACTTTC. Translating it yields CASSLGGSSGANVLTF.

This chain uses TRBV7-2 with TRBJ1-1; weak D call: TRBD1 (6 bases). V lost 5 bases and J lost 5, with 15 bases in between. CDR3 length: 14 amino acids. Germline V gene sequence: CDR1 SGHTA, CDR2 FQGNSA. CDR3 sequence (DNA): TGTGCCAGCAGCCTAACCTCCGGGACAACTGAAGCTTTCTTT. Amino acid sequence: CASSLTSGTTEAFF.

This clonotype has more than one count but fewer than ten. V gene TRBV25-1 combines with J gene TRBJ2-7; D possibly corresponds to TRBD2 (6 bases). The CDR3 length is 16 residues. The germline V gene has CDR1 MGHDK and CDR2 SYGVNS. V dropped 1 base and J dropped 2 bases, with 15 bases sitting between them. CDR3 in amino acids: CASSESGGAIPYEQYF. The DNA for the CDR3 is TGTGCCAGCAGTGAATCCGGAGGGGCGATTCCCTACGAGCAGTACTTC.

Of note for this clonotype: At one boundary the junction diverges from the germline segment, which might be a read error. The chain recombines TRBV12-3 or TRBV12-4 with TRBJ1-2; D remains unclear. The CDR3 has 13 residues. Here the CDR3 DNA reads TGTGCCAGCAGTTCGTACCAGAACTATGGCCACACCTTC. This codes for CASSSYQNYGHTF.

At least ten counts were recorded for this clonotype. CDR3 sequence reads: CASSLVGTGFYEQYF. For the CDR3, the DNA is TGCGCCAGCAGCTTGGTGGGGACAGGATTCTACGAGCAGTACTTC. J is TRBJ2-7 and V is TRBV5-1; TRBD1 matches at 8 bases. This CDR3 is 15 amino acids long. Germline trimming cut 0 bases from V and 3 bases from J; bases unmatched to any gene: 5. The germline CDR1 and CDR2 sequences are SGHRS and YFSETQ.

On this clonotype itself: An end of the junction differs from the germline gene, which may be a read error. This sequence joins TRBV12-3 or TRBV12-4 and TRBJ2-1, with TRBD1 as a possible D gene (6 bases). The CDR3 runs to 14 residues. CDR3 sequence: CTSSLIGGYNEQFF. CDR3 nucleotide sequence: TGTACCAGCAGTTTAATAGGGGGATACAATGAGCAGTTCTTC.

This clonotype appeared a few times. J is TRBJ1-4 and V is TRBV7-2, with 9 positions matching TRBD1. This CDR3 contains 15 residues. Germline CDR1 reads SGHTA; CDR2 reads FQGNSA. The ends lost 5 bases at V and 8 bases at J; junction bases unmatched: 9. The CDR3 coding sequence is TGTGCCAGCAGCCCCCGGACAGGGGTTAGAGAAAAACTGTTTTTT. Protein product: CASSPRTGVREKLFF.

This clonotype turned up a few times. The V gene is TRBV2, the J gene TRBJ1-4; D not resolved. Trimming pared 5 bases from V and 8 bases from J, leaving 9 bases between. From germline, CDR1 is SNHLY and CDR2 FYNNEI. The length of the CDR3 is 12 residues. CDR3 residues: CASSFVREKLFF. The CDR3 coding sequence is TGTGCCAGCAGTTTTGTAAGGGAAAAACTGTTTTTT.

This clonotype was observed at least ten times. The V gene is TRBV29-1, the J gene TRBJ2-1, with TRBD2 as a possible D gene (6 bases). CDR1 SQVTM and CDR2 ANQGSEA come from the germline V gene. The V gene lost 7 bases and the J gene lost 2 bases, with 15 bases spanning the gap. CDR3 length: 14 amino acids. The CDR3 spells CSGRAGKPYNEQFF. The DNA of the CDR3 is TGCAGCGGGAGGGCGGGGAAACCCTACAATGAGCAGTTCTTC.

The chain carries TRBV12-3 or TRBV12-4 and TRBJ1-5; the D is unclear. This CDR3 is 13 amino acids long. V was clipped by 5 bases and J by 7 bases, with 12 bases between them. CDR3 DNA: TGTGCCAGCAGTCCAGACACGAGGCAGCCCCAGCATTTT. Residues: CASSPDTRQPQHF.